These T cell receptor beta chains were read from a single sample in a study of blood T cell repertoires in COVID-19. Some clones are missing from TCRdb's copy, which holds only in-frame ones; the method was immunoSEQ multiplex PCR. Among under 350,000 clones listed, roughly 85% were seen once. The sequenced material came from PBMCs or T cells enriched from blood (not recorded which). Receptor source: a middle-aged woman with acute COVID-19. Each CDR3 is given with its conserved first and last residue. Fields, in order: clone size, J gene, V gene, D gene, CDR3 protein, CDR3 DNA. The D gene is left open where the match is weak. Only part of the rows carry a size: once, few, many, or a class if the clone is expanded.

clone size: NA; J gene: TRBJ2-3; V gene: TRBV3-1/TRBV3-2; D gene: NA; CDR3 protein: CASSQVSDTQYF; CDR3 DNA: TGTGCCAGCAGCCAAGTATCAGATACGCAGTATTTT
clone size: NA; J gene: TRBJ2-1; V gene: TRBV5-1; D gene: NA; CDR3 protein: CASSPGTPGAEQFF; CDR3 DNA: TGCGCCAGCAGCCCAGGGACTCCCGGGGCTGAGCAGTTCTTC
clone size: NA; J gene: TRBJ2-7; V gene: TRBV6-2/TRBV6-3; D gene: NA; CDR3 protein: CASSLDTFYEQYF; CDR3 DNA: TGTGCCAGCAGTTTGGACACTTTCTACGAGCAGTACTTC
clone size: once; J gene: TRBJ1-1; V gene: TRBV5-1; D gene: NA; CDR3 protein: CASRQGQLNTEAFF; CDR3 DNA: TGCGCCAGCAGACAAGGACAGCTGAACACTGAAGCTTTCTTT
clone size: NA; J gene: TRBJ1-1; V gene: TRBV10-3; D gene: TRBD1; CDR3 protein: CAITRDSMNTEAFF; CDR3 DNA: TGTGCCATCACCAGGGACAGTATGAACACTGAAGCTTTCTTT
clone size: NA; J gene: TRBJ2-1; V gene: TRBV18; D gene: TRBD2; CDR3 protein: CASSPRLAGGRDEQFF; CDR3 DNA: TGTGCCAGCTCACCACGTCTAGCGGGGGGTAGGGATGAGCAGTTCTTC
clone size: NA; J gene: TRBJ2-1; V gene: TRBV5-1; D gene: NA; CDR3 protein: CASSLGGGTRLSYNEQFF; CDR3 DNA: TGCGCCAGCAGCTTGGGAGGGGGTACGCGACTCAGCTACAATGAGCAGTTCTTC
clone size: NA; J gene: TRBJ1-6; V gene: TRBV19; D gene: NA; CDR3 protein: CASSEIDGANSPLHF; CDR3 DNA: TGTGCCAGTAGTGAAATAGACGGAGCTAATTCACCCCTCCACTTT
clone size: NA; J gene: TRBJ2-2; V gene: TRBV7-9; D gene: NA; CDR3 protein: CASSPYAAGELFF; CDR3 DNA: TGTGCCAGCAGCCCCTATGCGGCCGGGGAGCTGTTTTTT
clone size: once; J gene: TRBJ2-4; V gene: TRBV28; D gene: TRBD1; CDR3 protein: CASSDRDRARESMNIQYF; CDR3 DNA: TGTGCCAGCAGTGACCGTGACAGGGCCCGGGAATCAATGAACATTCAGTACTTC
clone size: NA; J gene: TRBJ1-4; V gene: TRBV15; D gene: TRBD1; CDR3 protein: CATSSDRGRTEEKLFF; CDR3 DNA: TGTGCCACCAGCAGTGACAGGGGAAGGACTGAGGAAAAACTGTTTTTT
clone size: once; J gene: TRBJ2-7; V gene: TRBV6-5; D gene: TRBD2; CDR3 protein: CASTFLRGAPYEQYF; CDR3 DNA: TGTGCCAGCACCTTCCTGCGGGGGGCCCCCTACGAGCAGTACTTC
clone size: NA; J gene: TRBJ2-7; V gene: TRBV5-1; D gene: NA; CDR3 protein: CASTDGDLPYEQYF; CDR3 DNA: TGCGCCAGCACAGACGGGGATCTCCCCTACGAGCAGTACTTC
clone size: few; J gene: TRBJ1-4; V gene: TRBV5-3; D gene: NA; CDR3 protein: CARGSGEATNEKLFF; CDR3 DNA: TGTGCCAGAGGATCAGGGGAAGCAACTAATGAAAAACTGTTTTTT
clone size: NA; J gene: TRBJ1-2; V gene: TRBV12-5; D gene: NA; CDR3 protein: CASGAGNYGYTF; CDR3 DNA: TGTGCTAGTGGTGCCGGGAACTATGGCTACACCTTC
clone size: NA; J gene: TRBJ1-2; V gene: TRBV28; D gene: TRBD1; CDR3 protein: CASSLGQGGRGYTF; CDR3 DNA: TGTGCCAGCAGTTTAGGGCAGGGGGGAAGGGGCTACACCTTC
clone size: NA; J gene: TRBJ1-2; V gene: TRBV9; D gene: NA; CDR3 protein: CASSVRSGGSSVYTF; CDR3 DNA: TGTGCCAGCAGCGTACGATCTGGTGGTTCGTCGGTCTACACCTTC
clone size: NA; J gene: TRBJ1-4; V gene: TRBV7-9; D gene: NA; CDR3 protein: CASSLAGGGEKLFF; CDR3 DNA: TGTGCCAGCAGCTTAGCCGGGGGAGGCGAAAAACTGTTTTTT
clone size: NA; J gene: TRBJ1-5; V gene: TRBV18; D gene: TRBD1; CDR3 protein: CASSPAGGGQPQHF; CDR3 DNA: TGTGCCAGCTCACCAGCAGGGGGAGGTCAGCCCCAGCATTTT
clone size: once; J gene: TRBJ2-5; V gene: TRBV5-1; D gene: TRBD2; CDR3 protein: CASSPASGRLGETQYF; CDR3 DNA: TGCGCCAGCAGCCCTGCTAGCGGGAGGTTGGGAGAGACCCAGTACTTC
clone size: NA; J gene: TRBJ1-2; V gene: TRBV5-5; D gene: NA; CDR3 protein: CASSAGAQAYGYTF; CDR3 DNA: TGTGCCAGCAGCGCGGGGGCTCAGGCCTATGGCTACACCTTC
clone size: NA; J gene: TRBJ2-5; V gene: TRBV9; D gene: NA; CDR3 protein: CASSVSPGQETQYF; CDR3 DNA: TGTGCCAGCAGCGTATCACCGGGGCAAGAGACCCAGTACTTC
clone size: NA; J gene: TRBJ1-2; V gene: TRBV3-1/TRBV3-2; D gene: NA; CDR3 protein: CASSRPGGGYGYTF; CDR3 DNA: TGTGCCAGCAGCCGCCCTGGGGGGGGTTATGGCTACACCTTC
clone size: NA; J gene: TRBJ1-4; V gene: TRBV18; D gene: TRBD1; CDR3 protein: CASSLDRVQTNEKLFF; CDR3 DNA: TGTGCCAGCTCACTAGACAGGGTGCAAACTAATGAAAAACTGTTTTTT
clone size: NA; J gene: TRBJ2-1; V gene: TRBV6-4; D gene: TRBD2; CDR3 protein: CASSDSTSGNNEQFF; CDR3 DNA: TGTGCCAGCAGTGACTCGACTAGCGGGAACAATGAGCAGTTCTTC
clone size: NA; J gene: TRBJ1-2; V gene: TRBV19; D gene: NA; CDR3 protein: CASRNTGRDGYTF; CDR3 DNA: TGTGCCAGTAGGAATACAGGGAGAGATGGCTACACCTTC
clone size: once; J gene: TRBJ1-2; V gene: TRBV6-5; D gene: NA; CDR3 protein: CASRQHANYGYTF; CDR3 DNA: TGTGCCAGCAGGCAACACGCTAACTATGGCTACACCTTC
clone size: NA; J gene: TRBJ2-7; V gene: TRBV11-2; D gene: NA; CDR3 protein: CASSVDRISYEQYF; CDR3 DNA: TGTGCCAGCAGCGTAGACAGGATCTCCTACGAGCAGTACTTC
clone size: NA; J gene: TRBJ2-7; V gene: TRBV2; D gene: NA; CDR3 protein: CASSGLATNYEQYF; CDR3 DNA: TGTGCCAGTTCAGGGCTCGCGACGAACTACGAGCAGTACTTC
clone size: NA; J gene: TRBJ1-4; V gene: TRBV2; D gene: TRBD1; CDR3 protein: CARRDSANEKLFF; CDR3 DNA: TGTGCCAGAAGGGACAGTGCTAATGAAAAACTGTTTTTT
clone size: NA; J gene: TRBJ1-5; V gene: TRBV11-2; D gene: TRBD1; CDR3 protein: CASSLAGGGNQPQHF; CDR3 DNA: TGTGCCAGCAGCTTAGCAGGGGGAGGAAATCAGCCCCAGCATTTT
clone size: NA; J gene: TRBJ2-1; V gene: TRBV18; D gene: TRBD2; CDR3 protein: CASSPQRETLNEQFF; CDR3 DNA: TGTGCCAGCTCACCCCAGCGGGAGACCCTAAACGAGCAGTTCTTC
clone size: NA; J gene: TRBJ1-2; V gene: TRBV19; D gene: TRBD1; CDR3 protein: CASSISPTGDSYGYTF; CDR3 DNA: TGTGCCAGTAGTATTTCCCCGACAGGGGATTCCTATGGCTACACCTTC
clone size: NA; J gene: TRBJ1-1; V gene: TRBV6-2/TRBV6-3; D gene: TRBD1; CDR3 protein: CASSHTRTGGIAFF; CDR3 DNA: TGTGCCAGCAGCCACACCCGGACAGGGGGCATCGCTTTCTTT
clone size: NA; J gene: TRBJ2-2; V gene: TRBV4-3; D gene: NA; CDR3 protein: CASSPGTQKPGELFF; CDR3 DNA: TGCGCCAGCAGCCCCGGGACTCAAAAACCCGGGGAGCTGTTTTTT
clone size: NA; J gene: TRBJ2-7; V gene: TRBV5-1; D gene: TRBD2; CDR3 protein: CASSLSAGVSYEQYF; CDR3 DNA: TGCGCCAGCAGCTTATCAGCGGGAGTATCCTACGAGCAGTACTTC
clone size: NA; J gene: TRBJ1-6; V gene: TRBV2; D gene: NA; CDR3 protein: CASSVGGTLPLHF; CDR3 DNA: TGTGCCAGCAGTGTGGGGGGGACGTTACCCCTCCACTTT
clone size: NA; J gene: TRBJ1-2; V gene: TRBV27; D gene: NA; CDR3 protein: CASSFYRPSHAQGSINYGYTF; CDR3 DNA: TGTGCCAGCAGTTTTTACCGCCCTTCCCACGCACAGGGTTCTATTAACTATGGCTACACCTTC
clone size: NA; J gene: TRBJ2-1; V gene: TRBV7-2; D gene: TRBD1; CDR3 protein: CASSQSGTGNEQFF; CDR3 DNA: TGTGCCAGCAGCCAATCCGGGACAGGGAATGAGCAGTTCTTC
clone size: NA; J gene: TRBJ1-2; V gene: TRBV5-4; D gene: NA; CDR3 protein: CASSSQTRGYGYTF; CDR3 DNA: TGTGCCAGCAGCTCCCAGACTAGGGGCTATGGCTACACCTTC
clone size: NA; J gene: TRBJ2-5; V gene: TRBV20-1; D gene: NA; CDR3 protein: CSCGVQETQYF; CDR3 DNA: TGCAGTTGCGGGGTCCAAGAGACCCAGTACTTC
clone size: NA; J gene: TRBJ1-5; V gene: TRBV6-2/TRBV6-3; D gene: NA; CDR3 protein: CASSYPSEVNQPQHF; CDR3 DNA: TGTGCCAGCAGTTACCCCTCGGAGGTCAATCAGCCCCAGCATTTT
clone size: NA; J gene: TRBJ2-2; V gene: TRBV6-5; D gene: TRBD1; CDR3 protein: CASITQGTGELFF; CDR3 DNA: TGTGCCAGCATCACACAGGGGACCGGGGAGCTGTTTTTT